This paragraph covers one TCR beta chain sequence. The target antigen is unknown. The entry originates in a study of radiotherapy plus CTLA-4 blockade in lung cancer. At the level of the study: Objective response was observed in around a sixth of patients, and disease control in approximately 33%. Study-wide results and limits: Early shifts in blood T cell clones, with interferon-beta, reportedly predicted response best.

The protocol was immunoSEQ multiplex PCR, while the TCRdb copy is restricted to in-frame clones and leaves out a portion. The sample shows some 110,000 clones, 78% of them seen only once. The germline gives CDR1 SGHTA, CDR2 FQGNSA. This CDR3 spans 15 amino acids. J was trimmed by 9 bases and V by 5 bases; bases with no gene match: 9. The rearrangement links TRBV7-2 to TRBJ2-1; 11 bases are a match to TRBD2. This clonotype was obtained from a human donor with non-small cell lung cancer who had a partial response to radiotherapy plus ipilimumab. Source: peripheral blood, taken from a patient treated with radiotherapy plus ipilimumab. The CDR3 DNA is TGTGCCAGCAGCCGCACACTAGCGGGAGCGGGTGAGCAGTTCTTC. Its translation is CASSRTLAGAGEQFF.